This TCR beta chain is drawn from a study of blood T cell repertoires in COVID-19. The overall study: Samples came from the United States, Italy and Spain, spanning acute and convalescent COVID-19. Nucleic acid was either cDNA or gDNA, and it came from T cells, B-cell-depleted T cells, or PBMCs.

Per the study methods: Nucleated cell counts were estimated from reference gene primer amplification. This table comes from immunoSEQ multiplex PCR, and its TCRdb copy is limited to in-frame clones, with some not included. D and trimming come from the DNA, and the V and J calls and clone size come from that table. This table has 50,000 to 55,000 clones, more than 80% appearing once. V was trimmed by 2 bases and J by 1 base, leaving 8 bases between them. Germline CDR1 and CDR2: SGHTA and FQGNSA. The CDR3 is 15 residues long. The genes are TRBV7-2 and TRBJ2-2; D gene uncertain. Sequenced: peripheral blood. The origin of this receptor is a man in his sixties with acute or convalescent COVID-19. CDR3 in DNA: TGTGCCAGCAGCTTATTTGTCTTGAACACCGGGGAGCTGTTTTTT. Translation gives CASSLFVLNTGELFF.